The sequence of this T cell receptor (beta chain) was determined in a study of cytotoxic CD8 clonotypes in ibrutinib-treated CLL listed by TCRdb under 2021. A note on the overall study: The cohort included around 16 treatment-naive and approximately eleven relapsed/refractory patients; around 18 were IGHV unmutated. Responses were partial in about 25 patients and complete in 2; after median 68 months follow-up, roughly 14 stayed in remission and approximately twelve progressed. Response samples were taken after a median of approximately 13 months on treatment, ranging from about 6 to 36 months. On average, each sample yielded about 260,000 productive templates and about 95,000 productive rearrangements. Of the approximately 86 participants in the trial, 20 to 30 had longitudinal samples available. Cryopreserved peripheral blood mononuclear cells were collected at three points: before therapy, at response, and at either sustained remission or disease progression.

A MiSeq instrument was used for deep resolution sequencing, which targeted depths ranging from 1 in 1 million up to 1 in 200,000 T cells, with coverage averaging 10x for each clonotype. TCR beta libraries were generated with the immunoSEQ hsTCRB Kit. The authors' pipeline ran thus. The data were analyzed with ImmunoSEQ Analyzer and ImmunoSEQ Data Assistant, and V, D and J gene assignments followed IMGT definitions. Clonality was computed as one minus normalized Shannon entropy of productive rearrangement frequencies, ranging from 0 to 1. Public clonotype analysis was restricted to overrepresented clonotypes comprising at least 0.05% of each patient's repertoire. Some 14 age-matched healthy donor repertoires from immuneACCESS served as clonality controls. In its TCRdb copy, this immuneACCESS table keeps in-frame sequences only and misses some clones. Where compared with another copy, unresolved V genes explain less than half of these, and the others have no known cause. That table is the source of V, J and clone size, and D and trimming were worked out from the DNA. The sample records about 310,000 clones, about 80% of which are singletons. Jointly, the top ten make up 5.5% to 8% of the sample.

Roughly 1.8 micrograms of genomic DNA were extracted from cryopreserved PBMCs for TCR beta library preparation. Longitudinal blood samples from CLL patients on ibrutinib monotherapy were analyzed using high-throughput TCR beta sequencing. The patients took part in an open-label, single-center phase 2 trial of ibrutinib monotherapy. With regard to this clone: The specificity of this receptor is unknown. No clone much larger than this one lies a single base away; base qualities are absent.

What the work shows at the level of the full study, not this receptor alone: Public clonotypes were found to be uncommon and were observed to contract or remain stable during treatment; the increase in clonality was shown to reflect expansion of private clonotypes at ibrutinib response. Clonality rose at ibrutinib response, remained stable during sustained remission, and dropped back toward baseline at progression. Lymph node repertoires were not examined, and the timing of sampling was not matched between patients in sustained remission and those whose disease progressed. Baseline clonality exceeded that of age-matched healthy donors and correlated strongly with circulating CD8+ T-cell counts.

Compared with germline, V lacks 5 bases and J lacks 5 bases; bases without a gene match: 9. CDR1 and CDR2 are read off the germline V gene as SGHNT and YENEEA. The CDR3 has 15 amino acids, counting the end cysteine and phenylalanine. Only the CDR3 DNA is retained, 45 bases long and in frame from the first base. Sequenced here: PBMCs, sampled before ibrutinib treatment. This receptor was identified in a human donor with chronic lymphocytic leukemia. Recombination connected TRBV11-3 to TRBJ2-5; 9 junctional bases match TRBD2. The CDR3 amino acid sequence is: CASSLSGSNYETQYF. The DNA reads as follows: TGTGCCAGCAGCCTTAGCGGGAGTAATTATGAGACCCAGTACTTC.